Presented here are 7 T cell receptor beta chains from one specimen sequenced in a study of cytomegalovirus exposure and HLA in healthy donors. The PCR was carried out with 60 Vbeta primers and 13 Jbeta primers. The assay was immunoSEQ multiplex PCR, and TCRdb's table has in-frame clones only and misses some. The sample carries roughly 200,000 clones, roughly four fifths recorded once. Sequences were obtained from PBMCs. The source of these receptors is a man aged 45-65 years in good health and CMV-seronegative.

CDR3 nucleotide sequence: TGTGCCAGCAGTTTTATCGGGGAGCTGTTTTTT. It yields the protein CASSFIGELFF. The chain has TRBV28 and TRBJ2-2; D gene uncertain. The germline V and J ends were trimmed by 3 bases and 7 bases, with 3 bases remaining between them. The CDR3 sequence is 11 residues long. The germline CDR1 and CDR2 sequences are MDHEN and SYDVKM.

The chain is built from TRBV7-9 and TRBJ2-4; the D gene is possibly TRBD1 (6 bases). V shed 5 bases and J shed 0 bases, with 17 bases lying between them. CDR3 length: 17 amino acids. Germline loops: CDR1 SEHNR, CDR2 FQNEAQ (reference sequence). CDR3 amino acids: CASSTLQGPLAKNIQYF. The CDR3 DNA sequence: TGTGCCAGCAGCACCTTACAGGGACCCCTAGCCAAAAACATTCAGTACTTC.

This clone was detected a few times. The chain has TRBV21-1 and TRBJ2-1; whether TRBD2, the table's D call, matches the DNA was not checked. TRBV21-1 is flagged as a pseudogene. There are 17 residues in the CDR3. This chain's CDR3 is CASSKVKVAGGPGEQFF. In DNA form, the CDR3 reads TGTGCCAGCAGCAAAGTTAAAGTAGCGGGGGGGCCGGGGGAGCAGTTCTTC.

Concerning this clone itself: Other DNA sequences in the sample encode the same CDR3. The rearrangement links TRBV7-2 to TRBJ2-1, with a tentative D call TRBD2 (5 bases). V was pared by 1 base and J by 7 bases, with 14 bases between. This CDR3 has 15 amino acids. Germline V gene lookup returns CDR1 SGHTA and CDR2 FQGNSA. This CDR3 is CASSLVASGSNEQFF. The DNA of the CDR3 is TGTGCCAGCAGCTTAGTGGCTAGTGGGAGTAATGAGCAGTTCTTC.

This chain connects TRBV9 to TRBJ2-7; TRBD1 aligns across 11 bases. The germline gives CDR1 SGDLS, CDR2 YYNGEE. The ends lost 3 bases at V and 6 bases at J; junction bases unmatched: 5. CDR3 length equals 14 residues. The CDR3 loop reads CASSGGQGASEQYF. CDR3 in DNA: TGTGCCAGCAGCGGTGGACAGGGGGCCAGCGAGCAGTACTTC. Full variable domain (missing parts from reference TRBV9 and TRBJ2-7): DSGVTQTPKHLITATGQRVTLRCSPRSGDLSVYWYQQSLDQGLQFLIQYYNGEERAKGNILERFSAQQFPDLHSELNLSSLELGDSALYFCASSGGQGASEQYFGPGTRLTVT.

This chain links TRBV19 with TRBJ2-5; D gene ambiguous. Trimming took 3 bases from V and 4 from J, leaving 12 bases between them. The CDR3 totals 14 residues. Per the germline V gene, CDR1 is LNHDA and CDR2 is SQIVND (reference sequence). CDR3 nucleotide sequence: TGTGCCAGTAGTATTGCCAGACACCCAGAGACCCAGTACTTC. This encodes CASSIARHPETQYF.

Concerning this clone: Sequence at one end of the junction differs from germline and may be a read error. The chain couples TRBV7-9 to TRBJ2-3; D not resolved. This CDR3 has 14 amino acids. The germline V gene has CDR1 SEHNR and CDR2 FQNEAQ (reference sequence). The CDR3 DNA reads as TGTTCCAGCAGCCCCGCAACCCTAACAGATACGCAGTATTTT. Protein: CSSSPATLTDTQYF.